This entry lists 20 T cell receptor beta chains sequenced from one sample in a study of CD8+ T cells in alopecia areata. Sample treatment: oral pan-JAK inhibitor, 5-10 mg twice daily. cDNA reverse transcribed from extracted RNA served as the sequencing template. Generated by immunoSEQ multiplex PCR, the TCRdb table keeps only in-frame clones and is missing some. The sample lists 200,000 to 250,000 clones, around two fifths occurring once. Material: CD4+ T cells sorted from blood, obtained between weeks 30 and 35, from a patient treated with tofacitinib. These receptor sequences come from a human donor with alopecia areata.

The chain is built from TRBV20-1 and TRBJ2-3; D possibly corresponds to TRBD2 (5 bases). The germline gives CDR1 DFQATT, CDR2 SNEGSKA (reference sequence). This CDR3 is built from 11 residues. The CDR3: CGGETGDTQYF. Written as DNA, the CDR3 is TGCGGTGGGGAGACGGGAGATACGCAGTATTTT.

Remarks on this clone: The same CDR3 arises from other DNA sequences in this sample as well. V is TRBV9 and J is TRBJ2-7; no reliable D call. The CDR3 loop spans 12 amino acids. V shed 10 bases and J shed 0 bases, with 11 bases lying between them. Germline CDR1 is SGDLS and CDR2 is YYNGEE. The CDR3 spells CASGPSSYEQYF. The CDR3 bases are TGTGCCTCCGGTCCCAGCTCCTACGAGCAGTACTTC.

This clone was detected a few times. The CDR3 sequence is CASSQSSDGRPGYTF. In DNA form, the CDR3 reads TGCGCCAGCAGTCAGTCATCGGACGGCCGCCCGGGCTACACCTTC. The rearrangement joins TRBV23-1 to TRBJ1-2, with D hard to call. TRBV23-1 is an ORF, and what it does is uncertain. V lost 3 bases and J lost 8, with 19 bases in between. The length of the CDR3 is 15 residues.

This rearrangement joins TRBV27 to TRBJ1-1; D not resolved. Germline CDR1 and CDR2: MNHEY and SMNVEV (reference sequence). The V end was cut by 1 base, the J end by 0 bases, with 9 bases between. The CDR3 runs 15 residues. CDR3 DNA: TGTGCCAGCAGTTTATTGGGCCCAATGAACACTGAAGCTTTCTTT. It specifies CASSLLGPMNTEAFF.

The gene calls are TRBV5-4 and TRBJ2-7; D is possibly TRBD2 (5 bases). V lost 1 base to trimming and J lost 4 bases, with 9 bases between them. Looked up from germline, CDR1 is SGHNT and CDR2 is YYREEE (reference sequence). The length of the CDR3 is 13 residues. The CDR3 is CASSLLPGYEQYF. The CDR3, as DNA: TGTGCCAGCAGCTTGCTCCCGGGATACGAGCAGTACTTC.

The J gene is TRBJ1-1, the V gene TRBV29-1; D is undetermined. Germline-derived CDR1 and CDR2 are SQVTM and ANQGSEA. Trimming removed 4 bases at V and 4 bases at J, with 16 bases between. This CDR3 spans 14 amino acids. This CDR3 reads CSVASRNRGTEAFF. Written as DNA, the CDR3 is TGCAGCGTTGCGTCACGGAACCGGGGCACTGAAGCTTTCTTT.

The DNA of the CDR3 is TGTGCCTGGGGGAGACCGGGGTACGGGTACGAGCAGTACTTC. Its translation: CAWGRPGYGYEQYF. This chain uses TRBV30 with TRBJ2-7; D is possibly TRBD2 (5 bases). Germline V CDR1 and CDR2: GTSNPN, SVGIG (reference sequence). The CDR3 sequence is 14 residues long. Trimming pared 5 bases from V and 4 bases from J, leaving 18 bases between.

This sequence joins TRBV7-9 and TRBJ1-1; TRBD1 aligns across 7 bases. Germline V gene sequence: CDR1 SEHNR, CDR2 FQNEAQ (reference sequence). The CDR3 is made up of 15 amino acids. J lost 1 base, V lost 2 bases, and 4 bases had no gene match. The CDR3 loop is CASSLTGASNTEAFF. The CDR3 DNA is TGTGCCAGCAGCTTAACAGGGGCTTCGAACACTGAAGCTTTCTTT.

This chain connects TRBV30 to TRBJ2-6; D gene unclear. CDR1 and CDR2 from the germline V gene are GTSNPN and SVGIG (reference sequence). With 8 bases removed from V and 4 bases from J, the gap between germline ends came to 9 bases. The CDR3 contains 12 residues. This CDR3 reads CAALPGANVLTF. In DNA form, the CDR3 reads TGTGCCGCCCTACCGGGGGCCAACGTCCTGACTTTC.

About this clone: The sample contains more than one DNA sequence encoding this CDR3. The rearrangement joins TRBV7-9 to TRBJ1-2, with 7 bases identical to TRBD1. V shed 5 bases, J shed 3 bases, and the junction held 3 bases outside the gene matches. The CDR3 sequence is 13 residues long. From germline, CDR1 is SEHNR and CDR2 FQNEAQ (reference sequence). This chain's CDR3 is CASSLGTDYGYTF. CDR3 nucleotide sequence: TGTGCCAGCAGCCTAGGGACAGACTATGGCTACACCTTC.

This chain uses TRBV19 with TRBJ1-1; D is unclear. The length of the CDR3 is 15 residues. Trimming removed 8 bases at V and 0 bases at J, with 16 bases between. CDR1 LNHDA and CDR2 SQIVND come from the germline V gene (reference sequence). CDR3 sequence (DNA): TGTGCCAGTGCCTCGAGGAGCTTTATGAACACTGAAGCTTTCTTT. Encoded protein: CASASRSFMNTEAFF.

This sequence joins TRBV2 and TRBJ2-7; 7 positions agree with TRBD2. After removal of 4 bases from V and 4 bases from J, the junction contained 7 bases not matched to a gene. This CDR3 has 14 residues. Germline loops: CDR1 SNHLY, CDR2 FYNNEI. The CDR3 loop reads CASSGFGRGYEQYF. The DNA of the CDR3 is TGTGCCAGCAGTGGGTTTGGGCGGGGGTACGAGCAGTACTTC.

The rearrangement joins TRBV30 to TRBJ2-3, with 9 bases identical to TRBD2. The CDR3 consists of 13 residues. In germline, CDR1 is GTSNPN, CDR2 SVGIG (reference sequence). The junction had 8 bases not matched to a gene; V was cut back by 5 bases and J by 8 bases. The CDR3 nucleotides are TGTGCCTGGGGAAGGGCTAGCGGGGTTACGCAGTATTTT. Its protein product is CAWGRASGVTQYF.

V gene TRBV11-2 combines with J gene TRBJ2-5; D possibly corresponds to TRBD1 (5 bases). Between the trimmed V and J ends, which lost 5 bases and 5 bases, there was a span of 12 bases. This CDR3 contains 13 residues. The germline gives CDR1 SGHAT, CDR2 FQNNGV. In DNA, the CDR3 is TGTGCCAGCAGCGCAGGGCGCGCGGAGACCCAGTACTTC. This encodes CASSAGRAETQYF.

This clone was recorded once. This chain uses TRBV5-1 with TRBJ2-5; possibly TRBD1 or TRBD2 for D (6 bases each). With 4 bases removed from V and 3 bases from J, the gap between germline ends came to 19 bases. CDR1 SGHRS and CDR2 YFSETQ come from the germline V gene. The CDR3 has 16 residues. The DNA for the CDR3 is TGCGCCAGCAGCGTTGGCATCGGGGGCCGGGAAGAGACCCAGTACTTC. Translation gives CASSVGIGGREETQYF.

The chain joins TRBV5-4 to TRBJ1-5; no definite D call. Germline V lookup: CDR1 SGHNT, CDR2 YYREEE (reference sequence). The CDR3 contains 13 residues. Trimming pared 0 bases from V and 4 bases from J, leaving 5 bases between. The CDR3 protein is CASSLGPNQPQHF. CDR3 sequence (DNA): TGTGCCAGCAGCTTGGGTCCGAATCAGCCCCAGCATTTT.

This chain joins TRBV5-1 and TRBJ1-6; maybe TRBD1 (5 bases). This CDR3 is 15 amino acids long. Trimming removed 4 bases from V and 2 bases from J, with 10 bases in between. Germline lookup yields CDR1 SGHRS and CDR2 YFSETQ. CDR3 in amino acids: CASSRSGPYNSPLHF. DNA of the CDR3: TGCGCCAGCAGCCGTTCAGGGCCCTATAATTCACCCCTCCACTTT.

In its sample, this clone was seen a few times. The genes are TRBV30 and TRBJ2-3, with 10 bases identical to TRBD1. Per germline, CDR1 GTSNPN and CDR2 SVGIG (reference sequence). The CDR3 is 12 residues long. J was trimmed by 9 bases and V by 4 bases; bases with no gene match: 4. The CDR3 nucleotides are TGTGCCTGGAACCAGGGACAGGGGACGCAGTATTTT. Amino acids: CAWNQGQGTQYF.

The J gene is TRBJ2-1, the V gene TRBV7-8; 13 nucleotides line up with TRBD2. The V gene end was trimmed by 5 bases and the J gene end by 8 bases; junction bases not matched to a gene: 9. The V gene's germline CDR1 is SGHVS and CDR2 FQNEAQ. The CDR3 runs to 16 residues. CDR3 sequence reads: CASSKRTSGSRDEQFF. CDR3 nucleotide sequence: TGTGCCAGCAGCAAGCGGACTAGCGGGAGTAGAGATGAGCAGTTCTTC.

The chain employs TRBV4-2 and TRBJ2-5; D gene ambiguous. Trimming cost V 0 bases and J 2 bases, with 13 bases left between them. CDR1 LGHNA and CDR2 YNFKEQ come from the germline V gene. The CDR3 covers 16 residues. The CDR3 spells CASSQEVLVEQETQYF. DNA of the CDR3: TGTGCCAGCAGCCAAGAGGTACTGGTCGAGCAAGAGACCCAGTACTTC.